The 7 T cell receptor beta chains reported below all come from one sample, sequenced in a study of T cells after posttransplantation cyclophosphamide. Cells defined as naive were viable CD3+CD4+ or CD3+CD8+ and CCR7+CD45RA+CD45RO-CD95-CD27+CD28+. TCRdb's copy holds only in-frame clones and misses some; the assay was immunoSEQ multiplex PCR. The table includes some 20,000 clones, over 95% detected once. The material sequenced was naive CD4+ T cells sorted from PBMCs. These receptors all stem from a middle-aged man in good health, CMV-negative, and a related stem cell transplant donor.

CDR3 sequence (DNA): TGTGCCAGCAACTCCCTGGTCTCGGCTGGAAACACCATATATTTT. This translates into CASNSLVSAGNTIYF. This chain connects TRBV6-1 to TRBJ1-3; D uncertain. Germline V gene sequence: CDR1 MNHNS, CDR2 SASEGT. CDR3 size: 15 residues. V was pared by 7 bases and J by 2 bases, with 15 bases between.

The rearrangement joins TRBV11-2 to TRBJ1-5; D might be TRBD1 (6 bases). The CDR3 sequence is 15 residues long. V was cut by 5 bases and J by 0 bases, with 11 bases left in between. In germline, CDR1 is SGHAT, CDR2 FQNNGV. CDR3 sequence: CASSQGIDSNQPQHF. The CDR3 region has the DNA TGTGCCAGCAGCCAGGGGATTGATAGCAATCAGCCCCAGCATTTT.

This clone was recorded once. CDR3 loop: CASSLGQGLGNQPQHF. The CDR3 DNA is TGTGCCAGCAGCTTGGGACAGGGACTGGGCAATCAGCCCCAGCATTTT. J is TRBJ1-5 and V is TRBV11-1, with 9 bases fitting TRBD1. Germline assignment: CDR1 SGHAT and CDR2 FQDESV (reference sequence). This CDR3 is built from 16 residues. Unmatched junction bases numbered 5, after V lost 3 bases and J lost 2 bases.

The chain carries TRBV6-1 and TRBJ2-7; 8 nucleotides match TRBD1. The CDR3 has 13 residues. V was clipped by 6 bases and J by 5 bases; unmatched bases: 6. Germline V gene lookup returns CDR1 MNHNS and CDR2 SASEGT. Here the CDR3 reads CASRTPGGDEQYF. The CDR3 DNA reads TGTGCCAGCAGAACCCCAGGGGGCGACGAGCAGTACTTC.

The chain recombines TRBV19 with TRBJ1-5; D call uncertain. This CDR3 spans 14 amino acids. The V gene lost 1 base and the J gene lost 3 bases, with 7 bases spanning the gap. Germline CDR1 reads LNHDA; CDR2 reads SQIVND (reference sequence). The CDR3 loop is CASSIVLHNQPQHF. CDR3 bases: TGTGCCAGTAGTATAGTACTTCACAATCAGCCCCAGCATTTT. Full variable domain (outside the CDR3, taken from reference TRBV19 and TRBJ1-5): DGGITQSPKYLFRKEGQNVTLSCEQNLNHDAMYWYRQDPGQGLRLIYYSQIVNDFQKGDIAEGYSVSREKKESFPLTVTSAQKNPTAFYLCASSIVLHNQPQHFGDGTRLSIL.

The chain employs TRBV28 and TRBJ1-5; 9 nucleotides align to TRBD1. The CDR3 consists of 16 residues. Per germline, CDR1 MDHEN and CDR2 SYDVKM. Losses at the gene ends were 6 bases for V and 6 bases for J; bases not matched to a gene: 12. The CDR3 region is CASSHRGLRMGQPQHF. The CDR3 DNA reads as TGTGCCAGCAGCCACAGGGGGCTAAGAATGGGTCAGCCCCAGCATTTT. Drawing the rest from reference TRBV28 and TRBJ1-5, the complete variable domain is DVKVTQSSRYLVKRTGEKVFLECVQDMDHENMFWYRQDPGLGLRLIYFSYDVKMKEKGDIPEGYSVSREKKERFSLILESASTNQTSMYLCASSHRGLRMGQPQHFGDGTRLSIL.

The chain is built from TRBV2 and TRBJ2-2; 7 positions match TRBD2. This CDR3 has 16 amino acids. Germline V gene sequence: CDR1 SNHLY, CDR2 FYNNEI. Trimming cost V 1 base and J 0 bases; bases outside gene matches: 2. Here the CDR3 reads CASSEVGGTNTGELFF. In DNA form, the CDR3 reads TGTGCCAGCAGTGAAGTGGGAGGGACGAACACCGGGGAGCTGTTTTTT.